The clone carrying this T cell receptor (beta chain) has a handful of counts. What it binds is not known. This sample is drawn from a study of beta chain features in type 1 diabetes. Study-wide results and limits: PCR might show a preference for shorter templates, equally across patients and controls. Shorter TCRB CDR3s, moderately but significantly so, were found in Type 1 diabetes patients in all four CD4+ subsets.

Trimming at V came to 5 bases and at J to 7 bases, leaving 6 bases not matched to a gene. Per germline, CDR1 SGHVS and CDR2 FNYEAQ. The CDR3 has 15 amino acids. CD45RO/CCR7/CD25/CD127/CD95/CD27 separated CD4+ naive, central memory, regulatory and stem cell-like memory cells by sorting. Every sorted population was more than 95% pure. Reverse transcribing all isolated RNA meant expressed TCRB transcripts were sequenced. The method was immunoSEQ multiplex PCR; TCRdb's version includes in-frame clones alone and lacks a portion of them. The sample consists of about 230,000 clones, more than 9% of them appearing once.

Sequencing was done on a sample of naive CD4+ T cells from blood. The chain recombines TRBV7-6 with TRBJ2-1; 12 nucleotides match TRBD1. The TCR sequence derives from a woman under 30 in good health. CDR3 region: CASSAGQGARNEQFF. Written as DNA, the CDR3 is TGTGCCAGCAGCGCGGGACAGGGGGCACGGAATGAGCAGTTCTTC.